This is a list of T cell receptor beta chains from one sample in a study of cytomegalovirus exposure and HLA in healthy donors. Assay: immunoSEQ multiplex PCR; the TCRdb copy retains only in-frame clones and omits some. The listing contains over 50,000 clones. The sample comprised PBMCs. The receptors derive from a man aged 50-60 years in good health and CMV-seropositive. Both conserved end residues are part of each CDR3. Each record gives: CDR3 DNA, CDR3 protein, J gene, V gene, D gene. D genes are given only for firm matches.

TGTGCCAGCAGCTTGGGGGGCCCCTACGAGCAGTACTTC	CASSLGGPYEQYF	TRBJ2-7	TRBV5-6	NA
TGTGCCAGCACCCCATACAGGCGCATCATAGGGGTGAACACTGAAGCTTTCTTT	CASTPYRRIIGVNTEAFF	TRBJ1-1	TRBV5-6	NA
TGTGCCAGCAGCCTTTCTCGGGCGGGAGAAGGTCATGGGGAGACCCAGTACTTC	CASSLSRAGEGHGETQYF	TRBJ2-5	TRBV4-2	TRBD2
TGCGCCAGCAGCTTGGACGAGAATGAAAAACTGTTTTTT	CASSLDENEKLFF	TRBJ1-4	TRBV5-1	NA
TGTGCCACCCACAGGGGCACCACTAGCAATCAGCCCCAGCATTTT	CATHRGTTSNQPQHF	TRBJ1-5	TRBV6-1	TRBD1
TGTGCCTGTTCCGGGACAGGGGGAAATTCACACCTCCACTTT	CACSGTGGNSHLHF	TRBJ1-6	TRBV30	TRBD1
TGCAGCGTTGTGGCTAGCGCTTCCTACGAGCAGTACTTC	CSVVASASYEQYF	TRBJ2-7	TRBV29-1	NA
TGTGCCAGCAGCGTAGAAATCGGGGGGGGCAAGGACACCGGGGAGCTGTTTTTT	CASSVEIGGGKDTGELFF	TRBJ2-2	TRBV9	TRBD2
TGCGCCAGCAGCCAAGAGGGGCGAGCGCGTTACAATGAGCAGTTCTTC	CASSQEGRARYNEQFF	TRBJ2-1	TRBV4-1	NA
TGTGCCAGCAGCTTCTCCATCGAGAGGGCCGCGGACTATGGCTACACCTTC	CASSFSIERAADYGYTF	TRBJ1-2	TRBV5-6	NA
TGTGCCAGCAGCCAAGTACAGTCCTATGGCTACACCTTC	CASSQVQSYGYTF	TRBJ1-2	TRBV14	NA
TGTGCCAGGAGAGACGGACTACCCTACGAGCAGTACTTC	CARRDGLPYEQYF	TRBJ2-7	TRBV27	NA
TGCGCCAGCAGCTATACAGGGACGGATCAGCCCCAGCATTTT	CASSYTGTDQPQHF	TRBJ1-5	TRBV5-1	NA
TGTGCCAGCAGCTCTCCCGGGACAGGGCCAGCGAACACCGGGGAGCTGTTTTTT	CASSSPGTGPANTGELFF	TRBJ2-2	TRBV5-4	TRBD1
TGCAGCGTTGACGAGGGGGCAAGCTATGGCTACACCTTC	CSVDEGASYGYTF	TRBJ1-2	TRBV29-1	TRBD1
TGTGCCAGCAGCCCCCGGCGACTGGGGACCCAGTACTTC	CASSPRRLGTQYF	TRBJ2-5	TRBV7-2	NA
TGTGCCAGCAGCCCGCCGTCCGGGACAAAGGCCTACGAGCAGTACTTC	CASSPPSGTKAYEQYF	TRBJ2-7	TRBV5-4	NA
TGTGCCAGCAGCGGGACAGGGCCGGGAGTTGGCAATCAGCCCCAGCATTTT	CASSGTGPGVGNQPQHF	TRBJ1-5	TRBV28	TRBD1
TGTGCCAGTAGTATCGCTAGCGGGAGGCCCCACGAGCAGTACTTC	CASSIASGRPHEQYF	TRBJ2-7	TRBV19	TRBD2
TGTGCCAGCAGCCCTACGTGGGCACGCCACGAGCAGTACTTC	CASSPTWARHEQYF	TRBJ2-7	TRBV2	NA
TGTGCCATTAAATCTCAGGGTACCCGGGGCAATCAGCCCCAGCATTTT	CAIKSQGTRGNQPQHF	TRBJ1-5	TRBV19	NA
TGTGCCAGCAGCCACCCCGAGAGGAATAATTCACCCCTCCACTTT	CASSHPERNNSPLHF	TRBJ1-6	TRBV5-6	NA
TGTGCCAGTAGTATAGAGACAGTCCAGAACTATGGCTACACCTTC	CASSIETVQNYGYTF	TRBJ1-2	TRBV19	NA
TGCGCCAGCAGCCAAGACGTCAGCGGACAGGCGATTTACGAGCAGTACTTC	CASSQDVSGQAIYEQYF	TRBJ2-7	TRBV4-1	TRBD1
TGTGCCAGCAGTTCCACACAGGGGGCCCCCTTTAGCGGGGCGACCTACGAGCAGTACTTC	CASSSTQGAPFSGATYEQYF	TRBJ2-7	TRBV28	NA